The entry that follows covers one T cell receptor (beta chain) sequence. This specimen comes from a study of T-cell reconstitution after alpha-beta-depleted transplantation in children. TCRbeta library preparation incorporated unique molecular identifiers. TCRdb passed the PCR reads through MiXCR, listing each CDR3 protein once. Here the sample spans 350,000 to 400,000 distinct CDR3 sequences, roughly 14% being singletons. The CDR3 consists of 13 residues. Germline values: CDR1 SNHLY, CDR2 FYNNEI. V was clipped by 2 bases and J by 4 bases, with 9 bases between them. This sequence originates from a human donor who donated a stem cell graft to a child with Fanconi anemia. The source was PBMCs, collected from the stem cell graft. The V and J genes are TRBV2 and TRBJ2-7, with D possibly TRBD1 on 6 matching bases. The CDR3 DNA follows: TGTGCCAGCAGTGAACACAGGGCATACGAGCAGTACGTC. Protein sequence: CASSEHRAYEQYV.